Following are 24 T cell receptor beta chains from one sample sequenced in a study of CD8 T cells in Susac syndrome. Random hexamers were used to reverse transcribe an amount of 0.5 to 1 ug RNA. TCRdb recomputed calls from the immunoSEQ multiplex PCR reads with MiXCR, one row per CDR3 protein. The sample carries more than 150,000 distinct CDR3 sequences, approximately 94% recorded once. Sample: CD4+ T cells from PBMCs. The receptor set was obtained from a human donor with Susac syndrome.

This clonotype was seen once. The J gene is TRBJ2-7, the V gene TRBV30, with D hard to call. The CDR3 contains 14 residues. Trimming left V 4 bases short and J 5 bases short, with 18 bases between. Germline-derived CDR1 and CDR2 are GTSNPN and SVGIG (reference sequence). The CDR3 DNA reads as TGTGCCTGGACGATGGGTTATCGGGCCCACGAGCAGTACTTC. It specifies CAWTMGYRAHEQYF.

The chain joins TRBV6-1 to TRBJ1-2; the D is unclear. This CDR3 is 13 amino acids long. With 4 bases removed from V and 2 bases from J, the gap between germline ends came to 8 bases. The germline V gene encodes CDR1 MNHNS and CDR2 SASEGT. The CDR3 bases are TGTGCCAGCAGTGCGGACCTAAACTATGGCTACACCTTC. Encoded protein: CASSADLNYGYTF.

This chain connects TRBV14 to TRBJ2-1; D not certain. The CDR3 runs to 14 residues. The V gene lost 1 base and the J gene lost 0 bases, with 4 bases spanning the gap. Germline loops: CDR1 SGHDN, CDR2 FVKESK. CDR3 in amino acids: CASSQGGSYNEQFF. As DNA, the CDR3 is TGTGCCAGCAGCCAAGGGGGCTCCTACAATGAGCAGTTCTTC.

This chain connects TRBV4-1 to TRBJ1-5; D gene uncertain. V was clipped by 0 bases and J by 0 bases, with 9 bases between them. Per the germline V gene, CDR1 is MGHRA and CDR2 is YSYEKL. CDR3 size: 16 residues. CDR3 nucleotides: TGCGCCAGCAGCCAAGATGGCCGGGGTAGCAATCAGCCCCAGCATTTT. Translating it yields CASSQDGRGSNQPQHF.

The chain combines TRBV19 with TRBJ2-7; possible D gene TRBD2, 6 bases. Germline CDR1 is LNHDA and CDR2 is SQIVND (reference sequence). The CDR3 length is 14 residues. Trimming shortened V by 6 bases and J by 4 bases, and 16 bases separated the two germline ends. This chain's CDR3 is CASSPRGGRYEQYF. The CDR3 DNA reads as TGTGCCAGTAGCCCACGCGGAGGGAGGTACGAGCAGTACTTC.

The V and J genes are TRBV12-3 or TRBV12-4 and TRBJ2-1; 15 bases agree with TRBD2. There are 15 residues in the CDR3. The V and J ends lost 6 bases and 15 bases, in that order; junction bases with no gene match: 12. CDR3 DNA: TGTGCCAGCAGCGCCGGACTAGCGGGGGGGTATTTAGCGTTCTTC. Translation gives CASSAGLAGGYLAFF.

The chain couples TRBV4-1 to TRBJ2-5; 11 nucleotides line up with TRBD2. V shed 1 base and J 3 bases; nucleotides not matched to a gene: 7. CDR1 and CDR2 (germline): MGHRA, YSYEKL. The CDR3 totals 17 residues. The CDR3: CASSQVLATSGEETQYF. The DNA for the CDR3 is TGCGCCAGCAGCCAAGTGCTCGCGACTAGCGGGGAAGAGACCCAGTACTTC.

The chain joins TRBV5-8 to TRBJ2-2, with 7 bases identical to TRBD1. V trimming: 5 bases; J trimming: 2 bases; junction bases outside the gene matches: 3. This CDR3 is 14 amino acids long. Germline CDR1 reads SGHTS; CDR2 reads YDEGEE. CDR3 residues: CASRRDRNTGELFF. Written as DNA, the CDR3 is TGTGCCAGCAGACGGGACAGAAACACCGGGGAGCTGTTTTTT.

The chain employs TRBV5-6 and TRBJ2-6; D uncertain. Germline V gene lookup returns CDR1 SGHDT and CDR2 YYEEEE. The CDR3 covers 16 residues. V lost 0 bases to trimming and J lost 0 bases, with 7 bases between them. CDR3 sequence: CASSLDRYSGANVLTF. DNA of the CDR3: TGTGCCAGCAGCTTGGATAGGTACTCTGGGGCCAACGTCCTGACTTTC.

This sequence joins TRBV29-1 and TRBJ1-4, with 9 bases identical to TRBD1. V lost 4 bases to trimming and J lost 6 bases; unmatched junction nucleotides: 12. The CDR3 sequence is 16 residues long. Germline V gene data show CDR1 as SQVTM and CDR2 as ANQGSEA. The CDR3 protein is CSVGRYPGQGYEKLFF. DNA for the CDR3: TGCAGCGTTGGACGGTATCCGGGACAGGGATATGAAAAACTGTTTTTT.

V is TRBV21-1 and J is TRBJ2-1; no DNA check was done on the table's D call, TRBD2. TRBV21-1 is designated a pseudogene. The CDR3 totals 17 residues. CDR3 residues: CASSKVRAAEAYNEQFF. DNA of the CDR3: TGTGCCAGCAGCAAAGTGAGGGCAGCCGAAGCCTACAATGAGCAGTTCTTC.

DNA for the CDR3: TGTGCCAGCACCTCCCCCATAGCGGTGGGAGAGACCCAGTACTTC. This codes for CASTSPIAVGETQYF. J is TRBJ2-5 and V is TRBV6-6; TRBD2 might be the D (6 bases). Germline values: CDR1 MNHNY, CDR2 SVGAGI (reference sequence). This CDR3 comprises 15 residues. V dropped 7 bases and J dropped 4 bases, with 19 bases sitting between them.

The rearrangement uses TRBV9 and TRBJ2-1, with 7 positions matching TRBD2. This CDR3 contains 13 residues. Germline assignment: CDR1 SGDLS and CDR2 YYNGEE. V was pared by 0 bases and J by 16 bases, with 10 bases of the junction left unmatched. CDR3 nucleotides: TGTGCCAGCAGCGTAGAACCCGTCGGGGGGAAATTCTTC. This gives the protein CASSVEPVGGKFF.

The CDR3 DNA is TGTGCCAGCAGAAATAACCGAGAACTTTATGGCTACACCTTC. It is translated as CASRNNRELYGYTF. The chain links TRBV28 to TRBJ1-2; D remains ambiguous. V dropped 6 bases and J dropped 5 bases, with 16 bases sitting between them. CDR1 is MDHEN and CDR2 is SYDVKM in the germline V gene. The CDR3 is 14 amino acids.

The chain employs TRBV3-1 and TRBJ1-2, with TRBD1 as a possible D gene (5 bases). V was pared by 1 base and J by 6 bases, with 15 bases between. This CDR3 comprises 15 residues. Germline V gene data show CDR1 as LGHDT and CDR2 as YNNKEL (reference sequence). CDR3: CASSQGGRVSDGYTF. DNA of the CDR3: TGTGCCAGCAGCCAAGGGGGCAGGGTGTCAGATGGCTACACCTTC.

The chain links TRBV7-2 to TRBJ2-3; D ambiguous. Germline CDR1 reads SGHTA; CDR2 reads FQGNSA. V lost 5 bases and J lost 4, with 13 bases in between. The CDR3 has 14 amino acids. As DNA, the CDR3 is TGTGCCAGCAGCCTGTCCAGGCAGCCAGATACGCAGTATTTT. Its translation is CASSLSRQPDTQYF.

The chain couples TRBV25-1 to TRBJ2-4; 13 nucleotides agree with TRBD2. V shed 8 bases, J shed 1 base, and the junction held 20 bases outside the gene matches. Looked up from germline, CDR1 is MGHDK and CDR2 is SYGVNS. The CDR3 length is 21 residues. DNA for the CDR3: TGTGCCAGCGTCTGTCATTCCGGGACTAGCGGGGTCCTCGGGGCCAAAAACATTCAGTACTTC. Its translation is CASVCHSGTSGVLGAKNIQYF.

The chain couples TRBV3-1 to TRBJ1-1, with a weak D call TRBD1 (6 bases). Germline V gene data show CDR1 as LGHDT and CDR2 as YNNKEL (reference sequence). The CDR3 loop spans 16 amino acids. Between the trimmed V and J ends, which lost 2 bases and 4 bases, there was a span of 17 bases. CDR3 DNA: TGTGCCAGCAGCCAACGTCAACGACAGGACCCCACTGAAGCTTTCTTT. Translation gives CASSQRQRQDPTEAFF.

This chain connects TRBV2 to TRBJ1-2; D may be TRBD1 (6 bases). Trimming removed 4 bases at V and 7 bases at J, with 16 bases between. The CDR3 has 14 residues. Per the germline V gene, CDR1 is SNHLY and CDR2 is FYNNEI. CDR3 coding DNA: TGTGCCAGCAGTGGATCCGGGACAAAAAGTGGCTACACCTTC. As protein: CASSGSGTKSGYTF.

Here the CDR3 DNA reads TGTGCCAGCACGAACCTACAGGGGGGAGGCTACACCTTC. Translation: CASTNLQGGGYTF. J is TRBJ1-2 and V is TRBV12-3 or TRBV12-4; the match to TRBD1 covers 8 bases. The ends lost 7 bases at V and 8 bases at J; junction bases unmatched: 9. The CDR3 sequence is 13 residues long.

The chain joins TRBV5-1 to TRBJ2-2; D ambiguous. The CDR3 has 16 residues. V dropped 4 bases and J dropped 4 bases, with 17 bases sitting between them. Germline CDR1 and CDR2: SGHRS and YFSETQ. CDR3 DNA: TGCGCCAGCAGCGATGACTCAAGCAAGATCACCGGGGAGCTGTTTTTT. This encodes CASSDDSSKITGELFF.

The chain employs TRBV12-3 or TRBV12-4 and TRBJ2-4; D may match TRBD1 or TRBD2 (5 bases each). Deletions cut 2 bases from V and 0 bases from J, with 14 bases between. The CDR3 extends over 17 amino acids. In nucleotides, the CDR3 is TGTGCCAGCAGTTTATTACGGTTTGGGGGAGCCAAAAACATTCAGTACTTC. The encoded protein is CASSLLRFGGAKNIQYF.

This clonotype was seen just once. This CDR3 reads CSVGLDRARGETQYF. CDR3 in DNA: TGCAGCGTGGGGTTGGACAGGGCGAGGGGCGAGACCCAGTACTTC. J is TRBJ2-5 and V is TRBV29-1; 8 positions agree with TRBD1. The V and J ends lost 6 bases and 5 bases, in that order; junction bases with no gene match: 14. From germline, CDR1 is SQVTM and CDR2 ANQGSEA. This CDR3 is built from 15 residues.

The rearrangement joins TRBV19 to TRBJ1-5; perhaps TRBD1 as D (6 bases). Trimming left V 7 bases short and J 6 bases short, with 22 bases between. The CDR3 extends over 16 amino acids. Germline values: CDR1 LNHDA, CDR2 SQIVND (reference sequence). The CDR3 spells CASTKQAGAERQPQHF. CDR3 in DNA: TGTGCCAGTACCAAGCAGGCAGGGGCGGAACGTCAGCCCCAGCATTTT. Looking up the rest from reference TRBV19 and TRBJ1-5 gives the full variable domain: DGGITQSPKYLFRKEGQNVTLSCEQNLNHDAMYWYRQDPGQGLRLIYYSQIVNDFQKGDIAEGYSVSREKKESFPLTVTSAQKNPTAFYLCASTKQAGAERQPQHFGDGTRLSIL.